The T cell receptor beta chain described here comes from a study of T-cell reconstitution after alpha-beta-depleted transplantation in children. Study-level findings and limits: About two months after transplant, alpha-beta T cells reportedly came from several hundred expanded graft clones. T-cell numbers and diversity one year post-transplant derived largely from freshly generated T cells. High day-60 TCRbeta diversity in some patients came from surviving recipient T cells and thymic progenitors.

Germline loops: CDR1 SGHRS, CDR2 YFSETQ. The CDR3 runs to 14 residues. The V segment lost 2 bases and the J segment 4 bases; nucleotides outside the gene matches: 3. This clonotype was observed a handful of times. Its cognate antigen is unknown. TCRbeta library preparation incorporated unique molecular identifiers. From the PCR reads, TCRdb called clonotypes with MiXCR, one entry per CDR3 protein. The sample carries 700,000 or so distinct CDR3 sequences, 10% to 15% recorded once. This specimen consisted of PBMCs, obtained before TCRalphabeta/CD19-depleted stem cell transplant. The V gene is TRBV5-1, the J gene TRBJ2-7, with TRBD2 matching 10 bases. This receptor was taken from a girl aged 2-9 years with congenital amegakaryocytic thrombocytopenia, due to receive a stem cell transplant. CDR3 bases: TGCGCCAGCAGCTTTAGCGGGAGGTGGTACGAGCAGTACTTC. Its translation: CASSFSGRWYEQYF. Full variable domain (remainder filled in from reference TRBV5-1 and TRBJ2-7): KAGVTQTPRYLIKTRGQQVTLSCSPISGHRSVSWYQQTPGQGLQFLFEYFSETQRNKGNFPGRFSGRQFSNSRSEMNVSTLELGDSALYLCASSFSGRWYEQYFGPGTRLTVT.